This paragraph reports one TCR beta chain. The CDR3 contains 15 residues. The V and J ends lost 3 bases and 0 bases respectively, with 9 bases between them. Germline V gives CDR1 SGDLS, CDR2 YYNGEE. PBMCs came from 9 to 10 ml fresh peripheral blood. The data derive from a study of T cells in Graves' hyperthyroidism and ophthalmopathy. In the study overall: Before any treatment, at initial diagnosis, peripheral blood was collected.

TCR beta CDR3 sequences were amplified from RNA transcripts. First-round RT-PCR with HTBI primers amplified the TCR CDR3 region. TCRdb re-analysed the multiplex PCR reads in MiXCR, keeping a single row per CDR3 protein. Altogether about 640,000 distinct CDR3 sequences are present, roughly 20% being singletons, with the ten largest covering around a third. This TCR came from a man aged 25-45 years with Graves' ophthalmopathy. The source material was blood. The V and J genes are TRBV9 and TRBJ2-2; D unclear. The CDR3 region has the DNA TGTGCCAGCAGCGCCTCTCTAGCGAACACCGGGGAGCTGTTTTTT. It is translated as CASSASLANTGELFF.